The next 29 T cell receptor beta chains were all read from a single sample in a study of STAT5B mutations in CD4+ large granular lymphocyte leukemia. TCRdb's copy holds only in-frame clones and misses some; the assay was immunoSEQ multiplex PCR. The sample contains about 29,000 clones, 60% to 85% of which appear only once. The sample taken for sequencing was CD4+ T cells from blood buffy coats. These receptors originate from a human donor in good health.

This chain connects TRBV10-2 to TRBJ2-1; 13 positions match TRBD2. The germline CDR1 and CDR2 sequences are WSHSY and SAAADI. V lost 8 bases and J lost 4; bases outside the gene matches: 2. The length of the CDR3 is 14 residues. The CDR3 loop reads CASRTSGGYNEQFF. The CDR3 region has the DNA TGCGCCAGCCGGACTAGCGGGGGATACAATGAGCAGTTCTTC.

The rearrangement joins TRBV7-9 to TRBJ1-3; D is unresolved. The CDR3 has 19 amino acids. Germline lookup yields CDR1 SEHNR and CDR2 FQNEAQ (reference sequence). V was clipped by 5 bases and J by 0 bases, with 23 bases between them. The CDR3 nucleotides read TGTGCCAGCAGCCGCAATATATACGGACGTACCGACTCTGGAAACACCATATATTTT. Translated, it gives CASSRNIYGRTDSGNTIYF. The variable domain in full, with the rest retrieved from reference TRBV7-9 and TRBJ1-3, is DTGVSQNPRHKITKRGQNVTFRCDPISEHNRLYWYRQTLGQGPEFLTYFQNEAQLEKSRLLSDRFSAERPKGSFSTLEIQRTEQGDSAMYLCASSRNIYGRTDSGNTIYFGEGSWLTVV.

The CDR3 DNA reads as TGTGCCAGCAATGGACAGGCTAATTCACCCCTCCACTTT. Residues: CASNGQANSPLHF. V and J are TRBV2 and TRBJ1-6; 7 nucleotides line up with TRBD1. V lost 7 bases, J lost 6 bases, and 3 bases stayed unmatched. The germline CDR1 and CDR2 sequences are SNHLY and FYNNEI. The CDR3 spans 13 residues.

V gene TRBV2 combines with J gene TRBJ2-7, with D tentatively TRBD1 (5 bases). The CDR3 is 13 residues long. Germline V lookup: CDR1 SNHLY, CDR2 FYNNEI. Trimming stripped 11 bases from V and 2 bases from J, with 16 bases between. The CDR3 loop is CASGQGSAYEQYF. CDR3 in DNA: TGTGCCTCCGGGCAGGGAAGTGCCTACGAGCAGTACTTC.

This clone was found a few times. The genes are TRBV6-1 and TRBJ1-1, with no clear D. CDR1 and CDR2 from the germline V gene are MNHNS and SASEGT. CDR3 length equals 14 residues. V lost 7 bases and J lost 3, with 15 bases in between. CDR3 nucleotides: TGTGCCAGCAACCCGCCCCGTAGGGACACTGAAGCTTTCTTT. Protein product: CASNPPRRDTEAFF.

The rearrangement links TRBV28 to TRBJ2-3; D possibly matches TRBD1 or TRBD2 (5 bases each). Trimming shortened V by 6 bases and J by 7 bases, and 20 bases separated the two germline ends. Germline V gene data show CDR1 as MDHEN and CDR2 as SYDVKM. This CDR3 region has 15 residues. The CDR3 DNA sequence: TGTGCCAGCAGAATTCGGGACCGACTCGGTAATACGCAGTATTTT. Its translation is CASRIRDRLGNTQYF.

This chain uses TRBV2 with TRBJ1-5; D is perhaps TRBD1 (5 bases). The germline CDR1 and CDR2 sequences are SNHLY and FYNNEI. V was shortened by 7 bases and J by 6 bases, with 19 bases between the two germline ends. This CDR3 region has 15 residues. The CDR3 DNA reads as TGTGCCAGCACCGGGGGGAGGGTGGGCGTTCAGCCCCAGCATTTT. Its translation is CASTGGRVGVQPQHF.

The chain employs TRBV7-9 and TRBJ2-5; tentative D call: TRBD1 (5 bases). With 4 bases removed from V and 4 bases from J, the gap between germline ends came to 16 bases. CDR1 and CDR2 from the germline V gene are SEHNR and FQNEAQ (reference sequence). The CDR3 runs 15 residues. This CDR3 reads CASSWDAGQGETQYF. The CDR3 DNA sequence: TGTGCCAGCAGCTGGGATGCAGGGCAAGGAGAGACCCAGTACTTC.

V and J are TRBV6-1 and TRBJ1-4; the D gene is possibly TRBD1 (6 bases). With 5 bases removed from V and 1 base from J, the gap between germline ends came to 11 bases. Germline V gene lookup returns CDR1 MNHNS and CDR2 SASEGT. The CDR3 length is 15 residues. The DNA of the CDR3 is TGTGCCAGCAGTACTTCAGGGGTAACTAATGAAAAACTGTTTTTT. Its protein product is CASSTSGVTNEKLFF.

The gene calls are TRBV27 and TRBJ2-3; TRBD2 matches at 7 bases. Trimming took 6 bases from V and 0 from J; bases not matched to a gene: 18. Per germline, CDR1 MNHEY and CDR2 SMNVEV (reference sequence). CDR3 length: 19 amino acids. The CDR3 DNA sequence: TGTGCCAGCAGGGGGATCCCGTTATTAGCGGGCTACAGCACAGATACGCAGTATTTT. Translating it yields CASRGIPLLAGYSTDTQYF.

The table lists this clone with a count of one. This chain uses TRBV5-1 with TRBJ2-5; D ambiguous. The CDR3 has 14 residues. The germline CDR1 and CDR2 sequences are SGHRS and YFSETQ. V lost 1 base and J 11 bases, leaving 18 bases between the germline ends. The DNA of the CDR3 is TGCGCCAGCAGCTTGTCTTCATCGGTCGCAGAGCAGTACTTC. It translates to CASSLSSSVAEQYF.

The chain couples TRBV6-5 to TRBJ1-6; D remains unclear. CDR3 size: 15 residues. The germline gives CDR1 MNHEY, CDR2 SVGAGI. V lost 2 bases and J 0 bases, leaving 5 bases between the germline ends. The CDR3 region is CASSYLSSYNSPLHF. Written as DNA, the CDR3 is TGTGCCAGCAGTTACCTCAGCTCCTATAATTCACCCCTCCACTTT.

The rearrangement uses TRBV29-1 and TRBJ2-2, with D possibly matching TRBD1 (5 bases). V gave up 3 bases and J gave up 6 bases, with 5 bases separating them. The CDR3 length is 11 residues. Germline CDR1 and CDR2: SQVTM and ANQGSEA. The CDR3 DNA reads TGCAGCGTTGAGGGGCCCGGGGAGCTGTTTTTT. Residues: CSVEGPGELFF.

CDR3 in DNA: TGTGCCAGCTCACCGGGACAGTTATACACCATATATTTT. As protein: CASSPGQLYTIYF. This sequence joins TRBV18 and TRBJ1-3, with 7 bases fitting TRBD1. CDR1 is KGHSH, CDR2 LQKENI, per germline. V shed 3 bases, J shed 8 bases, and the junction held 4 bases outside the gene matches. This CDR3 has 13 amino acids.

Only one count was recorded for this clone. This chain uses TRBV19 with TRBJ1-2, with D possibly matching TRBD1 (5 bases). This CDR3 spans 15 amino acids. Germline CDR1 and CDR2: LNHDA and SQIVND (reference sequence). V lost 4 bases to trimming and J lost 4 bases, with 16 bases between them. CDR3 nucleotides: TGTGCCAGTAGTAGTCCGTCCTCAGGGCCCTATGGCTACACCTTC. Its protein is CASSSPSSGPYGYTF. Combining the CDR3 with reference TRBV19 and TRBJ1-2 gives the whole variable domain DGGITQSPKYLFRKEGQNVTLSCEQNLNHDAMYWYRQDPGQGLRLIYYSQIVNDFQKGDIAEGYSVSREKKESFPLTVTSAQKNPTAFYLCASSSPSSGPYGYTFGSGTRLTVV.

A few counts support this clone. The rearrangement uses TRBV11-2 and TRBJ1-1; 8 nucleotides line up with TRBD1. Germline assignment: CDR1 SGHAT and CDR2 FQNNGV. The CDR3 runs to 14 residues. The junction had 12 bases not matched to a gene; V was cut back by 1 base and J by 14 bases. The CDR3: CASSLVRTGINIFF. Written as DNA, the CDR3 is TGTGCCAGCAGCTTAGTTCGGACAGGGATCAACATCTTCTTT.

CDR3 protein: CASSLGDRVGYTF. CDR3 in DNA: TGTGCCAGCAGTTTAGGGGACAGGGTTGGCTACACCTTC. This chain links TRBV27 with TRBJ1-2; 9 positions agree with TRBD1. The V segment lost 2 bases and the J segment 7 bases; nucleotides outside the gene matches: 2. Germline-derived CDR1 and CDR2 are MNHEY and SMNVEV (reference sequence). This CDR3 is 13 amino acids long.

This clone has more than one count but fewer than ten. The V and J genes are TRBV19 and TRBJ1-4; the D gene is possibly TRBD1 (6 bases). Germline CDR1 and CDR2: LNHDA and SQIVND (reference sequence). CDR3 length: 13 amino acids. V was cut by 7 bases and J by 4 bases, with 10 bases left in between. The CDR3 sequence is CASKGHNNEKLFF. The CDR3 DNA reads TGTGCCAGTAAGGGACACAATAATGAAAAACTGTTTTTT. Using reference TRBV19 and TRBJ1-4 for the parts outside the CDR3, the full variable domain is DGGITQSPKYLFRKEGQNVTLSCEQNLNHDAMYWYRQDPGQGLRLIYYSQIVNDFQKGDIAEGYSVSREKKESFPLTVTSAQKNPTAFYLCASKGHNNEKLFFGSGTQLSVL.

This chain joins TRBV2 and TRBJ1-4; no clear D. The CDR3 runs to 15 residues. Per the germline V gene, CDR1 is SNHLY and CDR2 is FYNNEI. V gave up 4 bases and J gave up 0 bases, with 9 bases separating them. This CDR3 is CASSVLGATNEKLFF. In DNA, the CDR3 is TGTGCCAGCAGTGTTCTCGGAGCAACTAATGAAAAACTGTTTTTT.

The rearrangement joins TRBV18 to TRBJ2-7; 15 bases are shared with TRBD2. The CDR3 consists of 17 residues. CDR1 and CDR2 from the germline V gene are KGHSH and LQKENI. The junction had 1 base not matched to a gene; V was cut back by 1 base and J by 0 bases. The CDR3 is CASSPQGLAGGSYEQYF. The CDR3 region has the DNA TGTGCCAGCTCACCACAGGGACTAGCGGGAGGCTCCTACGAGCAGTACTTC.

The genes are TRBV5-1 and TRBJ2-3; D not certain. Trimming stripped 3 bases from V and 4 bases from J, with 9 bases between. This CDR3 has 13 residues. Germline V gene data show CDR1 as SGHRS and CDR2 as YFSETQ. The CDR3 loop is CASSSTLSDTQYF. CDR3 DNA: TGCGCCAGCAGCTCCACATTGTCAGATACGCAGTATTTT.

The DNA of the CDR3 is TGCGCCAGCAGCATACAGACGGGGACTCTTTACCAAGAGACCCAGTACTTC. It is translated as CASSIQTGTLYQETQYF. The V call is TRBV5-1, the J call TRBJ2-5; a weak D match, TRBD2 (6 bases). V lost 4 bases, J lost 0 bases, and 19 bases lay in between. The CDR3 sequence is 17 residues long. Looked up from germline, CDR1 is SGHRS and CDR2 is YFSETQ.

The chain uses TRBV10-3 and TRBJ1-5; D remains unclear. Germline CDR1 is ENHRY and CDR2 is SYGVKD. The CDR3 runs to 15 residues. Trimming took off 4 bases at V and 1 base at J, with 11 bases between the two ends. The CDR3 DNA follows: TGTGCCATCAGTGGGTCCGGGCCCAGCAATCAGCCCCAGCATTTT. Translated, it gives CAISGSGPSNQPQHF.

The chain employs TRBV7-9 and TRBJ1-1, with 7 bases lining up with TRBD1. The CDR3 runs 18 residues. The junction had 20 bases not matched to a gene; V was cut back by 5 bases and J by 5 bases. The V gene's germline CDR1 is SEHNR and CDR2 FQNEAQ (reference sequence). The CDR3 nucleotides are TGTGCCAGCAGCAATCCTGTAGGCAGAGGGGGCGAAGGAACTGAAGCTTTCTTT. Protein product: CASSNPVGRGGEGTEAFF.

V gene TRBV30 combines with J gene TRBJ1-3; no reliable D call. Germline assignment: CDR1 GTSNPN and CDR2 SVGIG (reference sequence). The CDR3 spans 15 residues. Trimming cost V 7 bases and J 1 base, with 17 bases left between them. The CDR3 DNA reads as TGTGCCTATCTGTCTACCTGGGCATCTGGAAACACCATATATTTT. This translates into CAYLSTWASGNTIYF.

CDR3 sequence (DNA): TGTGCCACCAGCCCCCGGGGCCTGGTCACTGAAGCTTTCTTT. It translates to CATSPRGLVTEAFF. This chain joins TRBV15 and TRBJ1-1; the D gene is possibly TRBD1 (5 bases). The CDR3 is made up of 14 amino acids. Germline CDR1 LNHNV, CDR2 YYDKDF (reference sequence). Trimming shortened V by 5 bases and J by 4 bases, and 14 bases separated the two germline ends.

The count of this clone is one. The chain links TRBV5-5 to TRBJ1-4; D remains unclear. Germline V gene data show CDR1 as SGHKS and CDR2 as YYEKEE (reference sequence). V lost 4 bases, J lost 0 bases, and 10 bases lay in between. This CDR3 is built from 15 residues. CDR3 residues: CASSGRAATNEKLFF. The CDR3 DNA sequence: TGTGCCAGCAGCGGGAGGGCGGCAACTAATGAAAAACTGTTTTTT.

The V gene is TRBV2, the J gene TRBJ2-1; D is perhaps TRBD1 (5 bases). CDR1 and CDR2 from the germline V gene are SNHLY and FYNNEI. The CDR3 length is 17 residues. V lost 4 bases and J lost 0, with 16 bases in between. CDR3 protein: CASSGSLGVSSYNEQFF. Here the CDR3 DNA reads TGTGCCAGCAGTGGAAGCTTAGGGGTGAGCTCCTACAATGAGCAGTTCTTC.

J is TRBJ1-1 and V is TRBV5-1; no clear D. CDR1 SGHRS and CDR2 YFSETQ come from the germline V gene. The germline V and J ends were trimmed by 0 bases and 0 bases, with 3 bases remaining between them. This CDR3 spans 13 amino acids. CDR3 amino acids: CASSLELNTEAFF. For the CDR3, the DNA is TGCGCCAGCAGCTTGGAGTTGAACACTGAAGCTTTCTTT.